This T cell receptor beta chain is drawn from a study of identical twins. Germline-derived CDR1 and CDR2 are MDHEN and SYDVKM. The CDR3 contains 18 residues. The V gene end was trimmed by 7 bases and the J gene end by 2 bases; junction bases not matched to a gene: 13. This clonotype showed up just a few times. Via MiXCR, TCRdb re-called the 5' RACE reads, giving one row per CDR3 protein. The sample includes just under 550,000 distinct CDR3 sequences, 15% seen only once; the top ten take roughly 0.44%. Separately, the same data were catalogued under a study of yellow fever vaccine responses in identical twins.

The receptor comes from a woman under 30 in good health. The gene calls are TRBV28 and TRBJ1-6; 8 bases map to TRBD1. Sequenced sample: CD4+ T cells sorted from blood. Here the CDR3 reads CASNPGQDLRAYNSPLHF. CDR3 DNA sequence: TGTGCCAGCAACCCGGGACAGGACTTGAGAGCCTATAATTCACCCCTCCACTTT. Combining the CDR3 with reference TRBV28 and TRBJ1-6 gives the whole variable domain DVKVTQSSRYLVKRTGEKVFLECVQDMDHENMFWYRQDPGLGLRLIYFSYDVKMKEKGDIPEGYSVSREKKERFSLILESASTNQTSMYLCASNPGQDLRAYNSPLHFGNGTRLTVT.